The clone carrying this TCR beta chain was counted between two and nine times. The V end was cut by 4 bases, the J end by 9 bases, with 11 bases between. The CDR3 runs to 12 residues. Germline CDR1 reads SGHNT; CDR2 reads YYREEE (reference sequence). The TCRbeta library was prepared with unique molecular identifiers. TCRdb itself ran the PCR reads through MiXCR, one entry per CDR3 protein. This table holds more than 450,000 distinct CDR3 sequences, 15% to 20% found once. This sample was taken from a study of T-cell reconstitution after alpha-beta-depleted transplantation in children. This chain links TRBV5-4 with TRBJ2-1; D remains ambiguous. The clonotype comes from a human donor who donated a stem cell graft to a child with acute lymphoblastic leukemia. Sequencing was performed on PBMCs from the stem cell graft donor, taken from the stem cell graft. The CDR3 sequence is CASSGVGAEQFF. In nucleotides, the CDR3 is TGTGCCAGCAGCGGGGTTGGCGCTGAGCAGTTCTTC.